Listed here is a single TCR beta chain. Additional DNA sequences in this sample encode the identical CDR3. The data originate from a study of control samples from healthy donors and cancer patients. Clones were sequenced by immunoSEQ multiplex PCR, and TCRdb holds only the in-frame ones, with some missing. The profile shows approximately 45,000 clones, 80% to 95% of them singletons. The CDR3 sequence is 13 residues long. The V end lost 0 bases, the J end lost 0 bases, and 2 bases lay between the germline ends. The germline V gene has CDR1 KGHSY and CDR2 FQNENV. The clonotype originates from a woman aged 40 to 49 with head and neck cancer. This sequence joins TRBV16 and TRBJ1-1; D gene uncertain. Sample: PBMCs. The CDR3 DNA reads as TGTGCCAGCAGCCAATCGGTGAACACTGAAGCTTTCTTT. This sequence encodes CASSQSVNTEAFF.